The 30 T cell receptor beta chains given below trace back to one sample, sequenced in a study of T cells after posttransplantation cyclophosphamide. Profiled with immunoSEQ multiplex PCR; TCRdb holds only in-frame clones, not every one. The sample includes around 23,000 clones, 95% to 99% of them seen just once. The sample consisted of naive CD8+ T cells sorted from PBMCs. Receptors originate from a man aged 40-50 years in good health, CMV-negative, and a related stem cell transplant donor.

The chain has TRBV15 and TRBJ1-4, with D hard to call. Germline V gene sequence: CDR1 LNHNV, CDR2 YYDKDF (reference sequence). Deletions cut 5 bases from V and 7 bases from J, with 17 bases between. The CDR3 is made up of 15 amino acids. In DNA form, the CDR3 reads TGTGCCACCAGCGAACGCCGGGGTAGGAGTGAAAAACTGTTTTTT. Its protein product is CATSERRGRSEKLFF.

CDR3 residues: CSVEERGGSYEQYF. Written as DNA, the CDR3 is TGCAGCGTTGAGGAAAGGGGGGGCTCCTACGAGCAGTACTTC. This rearrangement joins TRBV29-1 to TRBJ2-7; a possible D gene is TRBD2 (7 bases). The germline V gene has CDR1 SQVTM and CDR2 ANQGSEA. This CDR3 contains 14 residues. Trimming removed 3 bases at V and 0 bases at J, with 12 bases between.

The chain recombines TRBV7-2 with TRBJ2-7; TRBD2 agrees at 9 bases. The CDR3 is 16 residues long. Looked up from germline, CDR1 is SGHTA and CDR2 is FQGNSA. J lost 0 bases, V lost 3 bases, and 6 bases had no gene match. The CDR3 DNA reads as TGTGCCAGCAGCTTTAGGGCGGGAGGGAGCTCCTACGAGCAGTACTTC. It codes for CASSFRAGGSSYEQYF.

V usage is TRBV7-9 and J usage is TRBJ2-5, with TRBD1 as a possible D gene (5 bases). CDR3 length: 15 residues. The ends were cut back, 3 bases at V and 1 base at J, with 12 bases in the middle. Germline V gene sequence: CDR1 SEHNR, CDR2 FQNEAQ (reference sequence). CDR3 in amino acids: CASSLGRRFQETQYF. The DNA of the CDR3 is TGTGCCAGCAGCTTGGGGCGGCGGTTCCAAGAGACCCAGTACTTC.

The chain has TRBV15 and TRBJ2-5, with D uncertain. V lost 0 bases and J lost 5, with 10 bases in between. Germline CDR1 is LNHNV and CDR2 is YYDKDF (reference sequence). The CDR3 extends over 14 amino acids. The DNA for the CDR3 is TGTGCCACCAGCAGAGAAACCTGGCGGGAGACCCAGTACTTC. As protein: CATSRETWRETQYF.

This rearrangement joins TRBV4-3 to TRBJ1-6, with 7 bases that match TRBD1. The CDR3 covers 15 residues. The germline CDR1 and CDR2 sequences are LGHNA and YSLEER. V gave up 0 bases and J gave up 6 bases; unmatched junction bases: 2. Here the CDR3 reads CASSQEAGGNSPLHF. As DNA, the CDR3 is TGCGCCAGCAGCCAAGAGGCAGGGGGTAATTCACCCCTCCACTTT.

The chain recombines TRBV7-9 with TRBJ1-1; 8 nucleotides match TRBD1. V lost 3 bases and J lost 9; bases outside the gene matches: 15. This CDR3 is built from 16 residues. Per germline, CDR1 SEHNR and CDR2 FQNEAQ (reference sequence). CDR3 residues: CASSLKPGQDGIQAFF. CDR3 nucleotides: TGTGCCAGCAGCTTGAAACCGGGACAGGACGGCATTCAAGCTTTCTTT. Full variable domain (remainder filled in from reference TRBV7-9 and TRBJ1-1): DTGVSQNPRHKITKRGQNVTFRCDPISEHNRLYWYRQTLGQGPEFLTYFQNEAQLEKSRLLSDRFSAERPKGSFSTLEIQRTEQGDSAMYLCASSLKPGQDGIQAFFGQGTRLTVV.

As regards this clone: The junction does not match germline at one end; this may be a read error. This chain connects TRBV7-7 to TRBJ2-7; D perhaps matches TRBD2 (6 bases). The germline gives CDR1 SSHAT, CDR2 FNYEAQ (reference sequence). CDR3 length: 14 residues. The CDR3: CASSPGLGSYEQYF. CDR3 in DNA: TGTGCTAGCAGCCCGGGACTGGGCTCCTACGAGCAGTACTTC. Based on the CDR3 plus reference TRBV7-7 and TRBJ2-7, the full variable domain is GAGVSQSPRYKVTKRGQDVTLRCDPISSHATLYWYQQALGQGPEFLTYFNYEAQPDKSGLPSDRFSAERPEGSISTLTIQRTEQRDSAMYRCASSPGLGSYEQYFGPGTRLTVT.

The CDR3 sequence: CASSGRSGSTDTQYF. The CDR3, as DNA: TGCGCCAGCAGTGGGCGGAGCGGGAGCACAGATACGCAGTATTTT. The chain is built from TRBV5-1 and TRBJ2-3, with a tentative D call TRBD2 (6 bases). Trimming cost V 5 bases and J 0 bases, with 13 bases left between them. Germline V gene data show CDR1 as SGHRS and CDR2 as YFSETQ. This CDR3 region has 15 residues.

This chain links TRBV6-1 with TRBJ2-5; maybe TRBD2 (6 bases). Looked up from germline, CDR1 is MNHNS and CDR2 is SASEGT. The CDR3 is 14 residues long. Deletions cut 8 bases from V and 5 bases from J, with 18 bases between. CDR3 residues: CASSPASARETQYF. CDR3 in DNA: TGTGCCAGCTCACCGGCTAGCGCAAGGGAGACCCAGTACTTC.

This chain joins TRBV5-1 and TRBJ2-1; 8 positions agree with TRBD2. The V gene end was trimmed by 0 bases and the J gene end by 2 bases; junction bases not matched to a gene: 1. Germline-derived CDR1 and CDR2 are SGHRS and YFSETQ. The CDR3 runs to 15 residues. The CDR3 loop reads CASSLVSGAYNEQFF. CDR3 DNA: TGCGCCAGCAGCTTGGTTAGCGGGGCCTACAATGAGCAGTTCTTC.

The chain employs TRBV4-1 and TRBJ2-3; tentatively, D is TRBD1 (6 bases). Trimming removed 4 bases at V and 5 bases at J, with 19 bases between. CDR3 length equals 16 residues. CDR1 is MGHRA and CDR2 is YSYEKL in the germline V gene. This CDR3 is CASSLLPGVRGDTQYF. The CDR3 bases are TGCGCCAGCAGCCTCCTTCCAGGGGTGCGAGGAGATACGCAGTATTTT.

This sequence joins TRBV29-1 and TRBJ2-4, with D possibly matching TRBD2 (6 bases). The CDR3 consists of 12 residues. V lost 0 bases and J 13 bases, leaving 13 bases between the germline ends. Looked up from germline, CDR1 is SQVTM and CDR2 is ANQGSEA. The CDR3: CSVEDWRGGQYF. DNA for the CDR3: TGCAGCGTTGAAGATTGGAGGGGAGGCCAGTACTTC.

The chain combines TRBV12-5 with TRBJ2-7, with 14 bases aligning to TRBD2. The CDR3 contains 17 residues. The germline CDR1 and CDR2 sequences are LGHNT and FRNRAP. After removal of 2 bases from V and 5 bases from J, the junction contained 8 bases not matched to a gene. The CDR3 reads CASGLTTSGRGRDEQYF. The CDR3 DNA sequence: TGTGCTAGTGGTTTGACGACTAGCGGGAGGGGAAGGGACGAGCAGTACTTC.

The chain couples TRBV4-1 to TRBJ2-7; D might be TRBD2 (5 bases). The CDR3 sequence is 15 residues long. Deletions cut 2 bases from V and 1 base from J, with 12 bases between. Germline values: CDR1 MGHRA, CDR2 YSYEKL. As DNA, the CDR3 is TGCGCCAGCAGCCAACTAGCTAGTTTTTCCTACGAGCAGTACTTC. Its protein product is CASSQLASFSYEQYF.

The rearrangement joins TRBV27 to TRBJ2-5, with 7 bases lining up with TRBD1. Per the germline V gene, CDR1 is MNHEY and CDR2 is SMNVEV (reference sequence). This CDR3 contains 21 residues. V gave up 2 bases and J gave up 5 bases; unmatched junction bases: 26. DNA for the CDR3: TGTGCCAGCAGTTTACGCTCACCGCTCAACCAAATACAGGGGCCTCCGGAGACCCAGTACTTC. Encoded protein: CASSLRSPLNQIQGPPETQYF.

The CDR3 region is CASSVGASEQYF. Written as DNA, the CDR3 is TGTGCCAGCAGCGTAGGGGCGTCCGAGCAGTACTTC. J is TRBJ2-7 and V is TRBV9; D call uncertain. The germline V and J ends were trimmed by 0 bases and 6 bases, with 7 bases remaining between them. Germline CDR1 SGDLS, CDR2 YYNGEE. This CDR3 region has 12 residues.

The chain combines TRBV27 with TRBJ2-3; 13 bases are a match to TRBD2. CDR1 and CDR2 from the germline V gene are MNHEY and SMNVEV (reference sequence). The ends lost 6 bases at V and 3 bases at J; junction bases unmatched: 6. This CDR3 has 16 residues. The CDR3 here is CASSSGLAGVTDTQYF. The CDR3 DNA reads TGTGCCAGCAGCTCCGGACTAGCGGGAGTGACAGATACGCAGTATTTT.

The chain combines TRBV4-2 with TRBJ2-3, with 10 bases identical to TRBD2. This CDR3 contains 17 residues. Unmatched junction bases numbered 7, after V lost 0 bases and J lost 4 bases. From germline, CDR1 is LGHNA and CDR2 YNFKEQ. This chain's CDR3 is CASSQETGAGGADTQYF. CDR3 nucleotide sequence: TGTGCCAGCAGCCAAGAAACGGGAGCGGGAGGGGCAGATACGCAGTATTTT.

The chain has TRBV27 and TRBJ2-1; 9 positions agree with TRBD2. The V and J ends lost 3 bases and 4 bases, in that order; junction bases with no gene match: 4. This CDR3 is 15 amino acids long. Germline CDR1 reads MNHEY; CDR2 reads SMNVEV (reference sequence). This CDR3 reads CASSLETSGYNEQFF. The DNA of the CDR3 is TGTGCCAGCAGTTTGGAGACTAGCGGTTACAATGAGCAGTTCTTC.

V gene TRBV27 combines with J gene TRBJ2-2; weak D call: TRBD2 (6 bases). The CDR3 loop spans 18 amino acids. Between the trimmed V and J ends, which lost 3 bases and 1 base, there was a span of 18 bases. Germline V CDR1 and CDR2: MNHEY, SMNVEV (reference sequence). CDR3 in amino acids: CASSFIFGGKGNTGELFF. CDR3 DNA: TGTGCCAGCAGTTTCATCTTCGGGGGTAAGGGGAACACCGGGGAGCTGTTTTTT.

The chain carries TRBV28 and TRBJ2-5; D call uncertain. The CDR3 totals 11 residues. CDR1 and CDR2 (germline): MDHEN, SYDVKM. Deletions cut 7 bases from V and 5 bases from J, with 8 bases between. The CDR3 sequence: CASTTAETQYF. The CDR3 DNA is TGTGCCAGCACTACCGCGGAGACCCAGTACTTC.

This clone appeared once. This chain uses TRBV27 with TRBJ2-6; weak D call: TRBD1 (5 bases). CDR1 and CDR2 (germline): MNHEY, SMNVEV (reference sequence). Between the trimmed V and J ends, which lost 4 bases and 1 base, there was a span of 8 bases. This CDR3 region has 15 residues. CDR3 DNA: TGTGCCAGCAGTTATCGGACATCTGGGGCCAACGTCCTGACTTTC. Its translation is CASSYRTSGANVLTF.

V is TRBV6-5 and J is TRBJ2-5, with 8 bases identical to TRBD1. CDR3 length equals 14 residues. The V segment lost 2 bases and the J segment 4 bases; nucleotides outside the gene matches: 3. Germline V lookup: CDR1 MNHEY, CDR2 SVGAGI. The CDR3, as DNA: TGTGCCAGCAGTTACGTACAGGGGGTAGAGACCCAGTACTTC. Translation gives CASSYVQGVETQYF.

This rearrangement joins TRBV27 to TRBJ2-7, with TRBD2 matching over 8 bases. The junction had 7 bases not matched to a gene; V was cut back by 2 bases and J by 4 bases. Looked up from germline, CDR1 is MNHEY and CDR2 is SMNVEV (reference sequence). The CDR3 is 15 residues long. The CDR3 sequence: CASSLRAGGAYEQYF. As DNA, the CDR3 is TGTGCCAGCAGTTTAAGGGCGGGAGGAGCGTACGAGCAGTACTTC.

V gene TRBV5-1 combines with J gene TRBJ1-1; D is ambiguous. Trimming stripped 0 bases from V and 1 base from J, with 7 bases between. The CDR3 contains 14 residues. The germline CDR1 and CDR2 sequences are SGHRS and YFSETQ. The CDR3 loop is CASSLALGNTEAFF. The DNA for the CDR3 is TGCGCCAGCAGCTTGGCCCTCGGGAACACTGAAGCTTTCTTT.

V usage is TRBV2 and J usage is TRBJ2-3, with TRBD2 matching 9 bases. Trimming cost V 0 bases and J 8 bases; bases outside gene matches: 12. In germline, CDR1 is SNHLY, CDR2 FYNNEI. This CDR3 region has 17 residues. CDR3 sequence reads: CASSEAFAGGPEGTQYF. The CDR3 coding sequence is TGTGCCAGCAGTGAAGCTTTCGCGGGAGGGCCGGAGGGTACGCAGTATTTT.

As DNA, the CDR3 is TGTGCCAGCAGCCCGACAGGGATAAACGAGCAGTACTTC. Translation: CASSPTGINEQYF. The genes are TRBV27 and TRBJ2-7; 7 bases fit TRBD1. V gave up 6 bases and J gave up 5 bases; unmatched junction bases: 7. The germline V gene encodes CDR1 MNHEY and CDR2 SMNVEV (reference sequence). The CDR3 totals 13 residues.

CDR3 residues: CASSLGTSGSTDTQYF. CDR3 nucleotides: TGTGCCAGCAGCCTCGGGACTAGCGGGAGCACAGATACGCAGTATTTT. The chain joins TRBV5-4 to TRBJ2-3; 12 nucleotides match TRBD2. With V trimmed by 4 bases and J by 0 bases, 3 bases remained unmatched. The CDR3 spans 16 residues. Germline V gene sequence: CDR1 SGHNT, CDR2 YYREEE (reference sequence).

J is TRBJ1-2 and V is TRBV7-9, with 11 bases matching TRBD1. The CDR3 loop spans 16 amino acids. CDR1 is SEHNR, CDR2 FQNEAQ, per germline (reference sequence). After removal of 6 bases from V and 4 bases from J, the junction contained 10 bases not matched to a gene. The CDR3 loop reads CASSGQGASLGYGYTF. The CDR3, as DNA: TGTGCCAGCAGTGGACAGGGGGCTTCTCTCGGCTATGGCTACACCTTC.